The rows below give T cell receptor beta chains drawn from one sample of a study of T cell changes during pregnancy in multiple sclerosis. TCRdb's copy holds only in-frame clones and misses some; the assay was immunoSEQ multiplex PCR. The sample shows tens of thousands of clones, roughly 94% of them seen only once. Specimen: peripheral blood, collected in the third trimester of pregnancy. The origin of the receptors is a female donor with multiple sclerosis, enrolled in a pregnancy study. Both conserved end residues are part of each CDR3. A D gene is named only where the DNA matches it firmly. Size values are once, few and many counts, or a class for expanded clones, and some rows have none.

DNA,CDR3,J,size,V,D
TGTGCCAGCAGTTTAGCGGGAGGGCCAGGTAGCACAGATACGCAGTATTTT,CASSLAGGPGSTDTQYF,TRBJ2-3,.,TRBV27,TRBD2
TGCGCCAGCAGTGTACAGGGGAACACCGGGGAGCTGTTTTTT,CASSVQGNTGELFF,TRBJ2-2,.,TRBV10-2,.
TGCGCCAGCAGCTTTCAGGCGGGAGGGGGATACAATGAGCAGTTCTTC,CASSFQAGGGYNEQFF,TRBJ2-1,once,TRBV5-1,TRBD2
TGTGCCAGCGCGAACGGAGCGAGAGGCTACACCTTC,CASANGARGYTF,TRBJ1-2,.,TRBV28,.
TGTGCCAGTAGCCGGGACAGGGTTGAAAAACTGTTTTTT,CASSRDRVEKLFF,TRBJ1-4,.,TRBV19,TRBD1
TGTGCCAGCAGCTTAAGACTAGCGGGACTAAACAGTGAGCAGTTCTTC,CASSLRLAGLNSEQFF,TRBJ2-1,.,TRBV7-3,TRBD2
TGCAGCGGCGGCGAGAAGGAAAAACTGTTTTTT,CSGGEKEKLFF,TRBJ1-4,.,TRBV29-1,.
TGCGCCAGCAGCGTCCATCCGGGACTAGCGGGAGATGAGCAGTTCTTC,CASSVHPGLAGDEQFF,TRBJ2-1,.,TRBV5-1,TRBD2
TGTGCCAGCAGCTTTGCGGGATACTACGAGCAGTACTTC,CASSFAGYYEQYF,TRBJ2-7,.,TRBV7-9,.
TGTGCCAGTAGTATCAAACTAGCGGGAGGTGCCCTCTACAATGAGCAGTTCTTC,CASSIKLAGGALYNEQFF,TRBJ2-1,.,TRBV19,TRBD2
TGTGCCAGCAGCGCCCAACAGGGGAGCCGAACTGAAGCTTTCTTT,CASSAQQGSRTEAFF,TRBJ1-1,.,TRBV9,TRBD1
TGTGCCAGCAGTTCCCCCGGGACAGGGGGCGCAAATCAGCCCCAGCATTTT,CASSSPGTGGANQPQHF,TRBJ1-5,once,TRBV28,TRBD1
TGTGCCAGCAGCCTAACCCCGAGGACAGGGGTGGCTACGCAGTATTTT,CASSLTPRTGVATQYF,TRBJ2-3,.,TRBV4-2,TRBD1
TGTGCCACCAGCCCCGATAGGGGAACTGAAGCTTTCTTT,CATSPDRGTEAFF,TRBJ1-1,.,TRBV15,.
TGTGCCAGCAGTATCCGACAGCTAACAAACACTGAAGCTTTCTTT,CASSIRQLTNTEAFF,TRBJ1-1,.,TRBV28,.
TGTGCCAGCAGGGGGACTAGCGGGATAGTTTATGAGCAGTTCTTC,CASRGTSGIVYEQFF,TRBJ2-1,.,TRBV2,TRBD2
TGTGCCAGCAGCCAAGTAGCTGGCCAGATCTATGGCTACACCTTC,CASSQVAGQIYGYTF,TRBJ1-2,.,TRBV14,.
TGTGCCAGCAGCCCAATTACAGGAGATACGCAGTATTTT,CASSPITGDTQYF,TRBJ2-3,.,TRBV5-4,.
TGTGCCAGCAGCTTAGGAGCAGGGAACACTGAAGCTTTCTTT,CASSLGAGNTEAFF,TRBJ1-1,.,TRBV7-6,.
TGTGCCAGCAGTGAGGGGTTAGCGGTTGCGGATCAGTACTTC,CASSEGLAVADQYF,TRBJ2-7,once,TRBV2,.
TGTGCCAGCAGCTCTCTGACTAGGGGTGAGCAGTTCTTC,CASSSLTRGEQFF,TRBJ2-1,once,TRBV7-7,.
TGTGCCAGCAGTGGGGAGAGCTCCTACAATGAGCAGTTCTTC,CASSGESSYNEQFF,TRBJ2-1,.,TRBV2,.
TGTGCCAGCAGTGATGCAGGGGGAACTGGAAACACCATATATTTT,CASSDAGGTGNTIYF,TRBJ1-3,.,TRBV25-1,TRBD1
TGCGCCAGCCTTAGCGGGAGGGACAATGAGCAGTTCTTC,CASLSGRDNEQFF,TRBJ2-1,.,TRBV5-1,TRBD2
TGCAGCGTTGAATCTGTCTTCGGGACAAAACTAATCCGCCCACCTTACAATGAGCAGTTCTTC,CSVESVFGTKLIRPPYNEQFF,TRBJ2-1,once,TRBV29-1,.
TGTGCCAGCAGCTCGACGGGGATGTTGGGAGTCACGAATACGCAGTATTTT,CASSSTGMLGVTNTQYF,TRBJ2-3,.,TRBV11-2,.
TGTGCCAGCAGCTTGGGGTCCGGGATGAACTATGGCTACACCTTC,CASSLGSGMNYGYTF,TRBJ1-2,.,TRBV5-4,.
TGTGCCAGCAGCAGGGGGACTCCTAGGGAGGGCTACACCTTC,CASSRGTPREGYTF,TRBJ1-2,.,TRBV21-1,.
TGTGCCAGCAGTTACTCCCCGGGGAACAATGAGCAGTTCTTC,CASSYSPGNNEQFF,TRBJ2-1,once,TRBV6-6,.
TGTGCCAGCTCATCGACAGGGGGTCGCCAGCCCCAGCATTTT,CASSSTGGRQPQHF,TRBJ1-5,.,TRBV18,TRBD1
TGTGCCAGCAGTGACTCGGCTAGCGGGAGAGATACGCAGTATTTT,CASSDSASGRDTQYF,TRBJ2-3,.,TRBV6-4,TRBD2
TGTGCCAGCAGCAAACTAACCGGACAGGGAATACTGGGAGATACGCAGTATTTT,CASSKLTGQGILGDTQYF,TRBJ2-3,once,TRBV11-2,TRBD1
TGTGCCAGCAGCGTAAGATGGCGGGGGTTTACCAAAAACATTCAGTACTTC,CASSVRWRGFTKNIQYF,TRBJ2-4,.,TRBV9,TRBD2
TGTGCCAGAAGCCTGGGCGTTAACTACCCCACCGGGGAGCTGTTTTTT,CARSLGVNYPTGELFF,TRBJ2-2,.,TRBV5-3,.
TGTGCCAGCAGCGTAGATATGTGGGATACGCAGTATTTT,CASSVDMWDTQYF,TRBJ2-3,.,TRBV6-1,.
TGTGCCAGCAGTTTCAGACAGGGGCGGGCTCGCCGAAAACTGTTTTTT,CASSFRQGRARRKLFF,TRBJ1-4,.,TRBV27,TRBD1
TGTGCCAGCAGCCCCGAGGGGACAGAAGAGACCCAGTACTTC,CASSPEGTEETQYF,TRBJ2-5,.,TRBV5-4,TRBD1
TGTGCCAGTAGTATTTTGGTCCGGACAGCAGTTTCTAGCACAGATACGCAGTATTTT,CASSILVRTAVSSTDTQYF,TRBJ2-3,.,TRBV19,.
TGTGCCACCAGTGAACCCCCGGGACAGAGGTATAGCAATCAGCCCCAGCATTTT,CATSEPPGQRYSNQPQHF,TRBJ1-5,.,TRBV15,TRBD1
TGTGCCAGCAGCGTAGATACCGGGGGGCTTACCGGGGAGCTGTTTTTT,CASSVDTGGLTGELFF,TRBJ2-2,.,TRBV9,.
TGTGCCAGCAGTTTTGATCGGCGGGCTCGGGATACGCAGTATTTT,CASSFDRRARDTQYF,TRBJ2-3,.,TRBV27,.
TGTGCCAGCAGCTCGTTGACTCGTACGCAGTATTTT,CASSSLTRTQYF,TRBJ2-3,.,TRBV5-6,.
TGTGCCAGCAGCCTTCAGGGGGCGGATGAGCAGTTCTTC,CASSLQGADEQFF,TRBJ2-1,.,TRBV7-9,TRBD1
TGTGCCAGTAGTATAGTAGGACTAGCGGCAGACAATGAGCAGTTCTTC,CASSIVGLAADNEQFF,TRBJ2-1,.,TRBV19,TRBD2
TGTGCCAGCAAGGCTAGAGGGACTAGCTCCTACAATGAGCAGTTCTTC,CASKARGTSSYNEQFF,TRBJ2-1,.,TRBV19,TRBD2
TGTGCCAGCAGTTATTCGACAGGGCTAGGCGAGCAGTACTTC,CASSYSTGLGEQYF,TRBJ2-7,once,TRBV6-6,TRBD1
TGCGCCAGCAGCATTGGCACCGGGAATGAGCAGTTCTTC,CASSIGTGNEQFF,TRBJ2-1,.,TRBV5-1,.
TGTGCCATCAGCTCGACAGGGTTGAACTATGGCTACACCTTC,CAISSTGLNYGYTF,TRBJ1-2,.,TRBV10-3,TRBD1
TGCGCCACTAACACAGGGGGCTCGGTCTATGGCTACACCTTC,CATNTGGSVYGYTF,TRBJ1-2,.,TRBV10-1,TRBD1
TGTGCCAGCAGCGTAGAGTTGGTAGCGGGAGATGAGCAGTACTTC,CASSVELVAGDEQYF,TRBJ2-7,.,TRBV9,TRBD2
TGTGCCAGCAGTTTAAACCCCGCGCTCTATGGCTACACCTTC,CASSLNPALYGYTF,TRBJ1-2,.,TRBV28,.
TGTGCCAGCAGCTCCACTAGCGGCCCCACAGATACGCAGTATTTT,CASSSTSGPTDTQYF,TRBJ2-3,.,TRBV5-4,TRBD2
TGTGCCAGCAGCCCTAGGGCTAGCGGGAGGGTGATAGATACGCAGTATTTT,CASSPRASGRVIDTQYF,TRBJ2-3,.,TRBV11-2,TRBD2
TGTGCCTGGAGTCAAACGCGAGGTGGTGAGCAGTTCTTC,CAWSQTRGGEQFF,TRBJ2-1,.,TRBV30,.
TGCAGCGTGAAGGGGCCAGGGCCTAACTATGGCTACACCTTC,CSVKGPGPNYGYTF,TRBJ1-2,.,TRBV29-1,.
TGTGCCAGCAGCTTAGGCCGGTACGAGCAGTACTTC,CASSLGRYEQYF,TRBJ2-7,.,TRBV11-2,.
TGTGCCAGCAGCCCCGGGACAGGCGGCTACGAGCAGTACTTC,CASSPGTGGYEQYF,TRBJ2-7,.,TRBV7-6,TRBD1
TGTGCCACCAACCCGGGTCGTGAGGGTACTGGCTACACCTTC,CATNPGREGTGYTF,TRBJ1-2,.,TRBV15,.
TGTGCCAGCACCTCTGACAGGGCCATCTATGGCTACACCTTC,CASTSDRAIYGYTF,TRBJ1-2,.,TRBV28,TRBD1
TGCGCCAGCAGCCAATGGGGGCCTCCTAACTACAATGAGCAGTTCTTC,CASSQWGPPNYNEQFF,TRBJ2-1,once,TRBV4-1,.